The 12 T cell receptor beta chains reported below all come from one sample, sequenced in a study of STAT5B mutations in CD4+ large granular lymphocyte leukemia. TCRdb's table, derived via immunoSEQ multiplex PCR, lists solely in-frame clones and lacks some. This table holds roughly 29,000 clones, about 81% found once. What was sequenced was CD4+ T cells from blood buffy coats. The receptors stem from a human donor in good health.

J is TRBJ2-7 and V is TRBV4-3; D not resolved. Germline CDR1 LGHNA, CDR2 YSLEER. Trimming took off 1 base at V and 1 base at J, with 8 bases between the two ends. The CDR3 length is 14 residues. This chain's CDR3 is CASSQVTDSYEQYF. The CDR3 nucleotides read TGCGCCAGCAGCCAAGTTACAGATTCCTACGAGCAGTACTTC.

This chain joins TRBV10-3 and TRBJ2-7; D unclear. Germline CDR1 ENHRY, CDR2 SYGVKD. V shed 6 bases and J shed 5 bases, with 8 bases lying between them. The CDR3 is made up of 11 amino acids. The CDR3 spells CAIRDIDEQYF. As DNA, the CDR3 is TGTGCCATCAGGGATATAGACGAGCAGTACTTC.

The chain combines TRBV11-2 with TRBJ2-5; perhaps TRBD2 as D (5 bases). V was trimmed by 0 bases and J by 5 bases, leaving 16 bases between them. Germline CDR1 is SGHAT and CDR2 is FQNNGV. The CDR3 is made up of 16 amino acids. CDR3 DNA sequence: TGTGCCAGCAGCTTAGATCTCCCTAGCTATGGGGAGACCCAGTACTTC. This translates into CASSLDLPSYGETQYF.

This CDR3 reads CASSVGQGAQETQYF. CDR3 coding DNA: TGTGCCAGCAGCGTAGGCCAGGGCGCCCAGGAGACCCAGTACTTC. The chain joins TRBV9 to TRBJ2-5, with a possible D match to TRBD1 (5 bases). This CDR3 is 15 amino acids long. Germline-derived CDR1 and CDR2 are SGDLS and YYNGEE. V was cut by 0 bases and J by 5 bases, with 14 bases left in between.

The gene calls are TRBV2 and TRBJ2-2; 8 nucleotides line up with TRBD1. The length of the CDR3 is 15 residues. The germline CDR1 and CDR2 sequences are SNHLY and FYNNEI. The V gene end was trimmed by 10 bases and the J gene end by 4 bases; junction bases not matched to a gene: 11. The DNA for the CDR3 is TGTGCCACCCAAAAGGGACAGGCCTTCACCGGGGAGCTGTTTTTT. The encoded protein is CATQKGQAFTGELFF.

The chain carries TRBV7-2 and TRBJ2-7; TRBD2 agrees at 7 bases. Germline trimming cut 5 bases from V and 3 bases from J; bases unmatched to any gene: 10. This CDR3 spans 15 amino acids. The germline gives CDR1 SGHTA, CDR2 FQGNSA. The CDR3 spells CASSPSGTVSYEQYF. The CDR3 DNA follows: TGTGCCAGCAGCCCAAGCGGGACTGTAAGCTACGAGCAGTACTTC.

This rearrangement joins TRBV9 to TRBJ2-1; D possibly corresponds to TRBD2 (6 bases). This CDR3 contains 15 residues. Germline loops: CDR1 SGDLS, CDR2 YYNGEE. V lost 0 bases and J 5 bases, leaving 12 bases between the germline ends. The CDR3 loop reads CASSVVGLLHNEQFF. In nucleotides, the CDR3 is TGTGCCAGCAGCGTAGTGGGACTCCTTCACAATGAGCAGTTCTTC.

DNA for the CDR3: TGTGCCAGCACCCCCCTCGGCAGGGGGGATGTACGCAATCAGCCCCAGCATTTT. Amino acid sequence: CASTPLGRGDVRNQPQHF. The V and J genes are TRBV28 and TRBJ1-5; TRBD1 matches 7 bases. The CDR3 consists of 18 residues. J lost 2 bases, V lost 7 bases, and 17 bases had no gene match. Germline-derived CDR1 and CDR2 are MDHEN and SYDVKM.

The chain uses TRBV28 and TRBJ2-7; D possibly uses TRBD1 or TRBD2 (5 bases each). Germline V CDR1 and CDR2: MDHEN, SYDVKM. The CDR3 spans 14 residues. Trimming cost V 7 bases and J 4 bases, with 17 bases left between them. The CDR3 is CASKSGTSYYEQYF. The CDR3 DNA sequence: TGTGCCAGCAAATCCGGGACCTCCTATTACGAGCAGTACTTC.

This clone was picked up a small number of times. The chain combines TRBV5-5 with TRBJ2-1; D is ambiguous. The CDR3 loop spans 11 amino acids. Germline V CDR1 and CDR2: SGHKS, YYEKEE (reference sequence). V shed 4 bases and J shed 5 bases, with 4 bases lying between them. CDR3 sequence (DNA): TGTGCCAGCAGCCCCCACAATGAGCAGTTCTTC. This codes for CASSPHNEQFF. Drawing the rest from reference TRBV5-5 and TRBJ2-1, the complete variable domain is DAGVTQSPTHLIKTRGQQVTLRCSPISGHKSVSWYQQVLGQGPQFIFQYYEKEERGRGNFPDRFSARQFPNYSSELNVNALLLGDSALYLCASSPHNEQFFGPGTRLTVL.

Worth noting for this clone: The identical CDR3 is also encoded by other nucleotide sequences in the sample. This chain uses TRBV6-5 with TRBJ1-1; D is undetermined. V lost 0 bases to trimming and J lost 8 bases, with 7 bases between them. CDR3 length: 12 amino acids. Germline CDR1 and CDR2: MNHEY and SVGAGI. The CDR3 loop is CASSYSRGEAFF. CDR3 sequence (DNA): TGTGCCAGCAGTTACTCAAGAGGAGAAGCTTTCTTT.

The chain combines TRBV30 with TRBJ1-5, with 8 bases aligning to TRBD1. The germline V gene encodes CDR1 GTSNPN and CDR2 SVGIG (reference sequence). The CDR3 runs to 13 residues. The V gene end was trimmed by 3 bases and the J gene end by 5 bases; junction bases not matched to a gene: 3. The CDR3 reads CAWSLGQDQPQHF. The CDR3 DNA reads TGTGCCTGGAGCCTGGGACAGGATCAGCCCCAGCATTTT.